The 16 T cell receptor beta chains below all came from one sample that was sequenced in a study of T cells after yellow fever vaccination (dated by TCRdb to between 2019 and 2020). Receptor amplification or capture employed 5' RACE. TCRdb records Illumina HiSeq 2500 as the sequencer. TCRdb trimmed the raw reads at Q25, called clones with MiXCR and kept productive beta chains. Merged by CDR3 protein, the rows form single entries marked with the most common genes and DNA. In this sample the table shows hundreds of thousands of distinct CDR3 sequences, about 15% of which occur a single time. The ten largest clones represent 15% to 20% of the sample. What the treatment or condition label conveys for this sample: live attenuated yellow fever vaccine strain. The sequences come from PBMCs, collected 4 to 5 days after the first yellow fever vaccination. These receptors were taken from a young man who received the YFV17D yellow fever vaccine.

The chain recombines TRBV12-3 or TRBV12-4 with TRBJ1-5; D ambiguous. The V and J ends lost 2 bases and 6 bases respectively, with 8 bases between them. This CDR3 has 13 amino acids. The DNA of the CDR3 is TGTGCCAGCAGTTTAAGGCTGGGTCAGCCCCAGCATTTT. It is translated as CASSLRLGQPQHF.

In this sample, this clonotype turned up a few times. The genes are TRBV5-6 and TRBJ2-7, with 10 bases that match TRBD1. CDR1 SGHDT and CDR2 YYEEEE come from the germline V gene. CDR3 size: 17 residues. The trim removed 3 bases at V and 0 bases at J, leaving 9 bases unmatched. In DNA, the CDR3 is TGTGCCAGCAGCTCCGGGACAGGGGTACTACACTCCTACGAGCAGTACGTC. It encodes CASSSGTGVLHSYEQYV.

In this sample, this clonotype turned up many times. V is TRBV20-1 and J is TRBJ1-2; D is ambiguous. The germline CDR1 and CDR2 sequences are DFQATT and SNEGSKA (reference sequence). V gave up 6 bases and J gave up 7 bases, with 18 bases separating them. The CDR3 totals 13 residues. CDR3 in DNA: TGCAGTGCCTCAAAGTCGGGATATGGTGGCTACACCTTC. As protein: CSASKSGYGGYTF.

This clonotype has only a few counts. The chain joins TRBV20-1 to TRBJ1-2; D gene ambiguous. Germline CDR1 and CDR2: DFQATT and SNEGSKA (reference sequence). The CDR3 totals 11 residues. V lost 0 bases, J lost 4 bases, and 3 bases lay in between. The CDR3 region is CSARDIYGYTF. The DNA for the CDR3 is TGCAGTGCTAGAGATATCTATGGCTACACCTTC.

The rearrangement uses TRBV20-1 and TRBJ2-5; 13 bases align to TRBD2. This CDR3 region has 15 residues. Germline lookup yields CDR1 DFQATT and CDR2 SNEGSKA (reference sequence). The V gene end was trimmed by 0 bases and the J gene end by 4 bases; junction bases not matched to a gene: 2. CDR3 in amino acids: CSARERTSGGETQYF. The CDR3 coding sequence is TGCAGTGCTAGAGAGAGGACTAGCGGGGGAGAGACCCAGTACTTC.

The chain recombines TRBV5-5 with TRBJ2-7, with TRBD1 matching 9 bases. The CDR3 totals 14 residues. Germline V gives CDR1 SGHKS, CDR2 YYEKEE (reference sequence). The trim removed 4 bases at V and 0 bases at J, leaving 2 bases unmatched. CDR3 region: CASSRDRVSYEQYV. In DNA, the CDR3 is TGTGCCAGCAGCCGGGACAGGGTCTCCTACGAGCAGTACGTC.

Concerning this clonotype itself: Germline is not matched at one junction end, which may reflect a read error. This chain links TRBV5-1 with TRBJ2-1, with a tentative D call TRBD1 (5 bases). From germline, CDR1 is SGHRS and CDR2 YFSETQ. The CDR3 contains 17 residues. CDR3 region: CASSSTEIRGPYNDQFF. In nucleotides, the CDR3 is TGCGCCAGCAGCTCCACAGAAATAAGGGGCCCCTACAATGACCAGTTCTTC.

This clonotype turned up a few times. The rearrangement links TRBV6-5 to TRBJ1-6, with TRBD1 matching over 8 bases. Trimming cost V 2 bases and J 10 bases; bases outside gene matches: 7. Germline CDR1 and CDR2: MNHEY and SVGAGI. The CDR3 is made up of 15 amino acids. The CDR3 protein is CASSYQTGEFSPLHF. CDR3 coding DNA: TGTGCCAGCAGTTACCAGACAGGGGAGTTCTCACCCCTCCACTTT.

This clonotype was seen only a few times. V is TRBV7-9 and J is TRBJ2-3; 8 bases match TRBD2. The V gene's germline CDR1 is SEHNR and CDR2 FQNEAQ (reference sequence). The CDR3 runs 17 residues. Trimming cost V 0 bases and J 2 bases; bases outside gene matches: 7. The CDR3 sequence: CASSLALGGGITDTQYF. CDR3 DNA sequence: TGTGCCAGCAGCTTAGCTCTCGGCGGGGGGATCACAGATACGCAGTATTTT.

This clonotype was seen a handful of times. The chain uses TRBV4-3 and TRBJ2-1; D is uncertain. Germline V lookup: CDR1 LGHNA, CDR2 YSLEER. V was shortened by 2 bases and J by 2 bases, with 10 bases between the two germline ends. The CDR3 runs to 15 residues. The CDR3, as DNA: TGCGCCAGCAGCCAAAGTGGGCTAGCCTACAATGAGCAGTTCTTC. Its translation is CASSQSGLAYNEQFF.

The chain recombines TRBV20-1 with TRBJ1-6, with D unresolved. Per the germline V gene, CDR1 is DFQATT and CDR2 is SNEGSKA (reference sequence). V dropped 1 base and J dropped 9 bases, with 10 bases sitting between them. The CDR3 runs 13 residues. This CDR3 is CSARAQVSSPLHF. CDR3 sequence (DNA): TGCAGTGCTAGAGCTCAAGTGTCTTCACCCCTCCACTTT.

The chain joins TRBV5-5 to TRBJ2-2, with D possibly being TRBD1 (6 bases). Germline V gives CDR1 SGHKS, CDR2 YYEKEE (reference sequence). Trimming removed 1 base at V and 0 bases at J, with 10 bases between. This CDR3 comprises 16 residues. The CDR3 protein is CASSLSTGANTGELFF. CDR3 coding DNA: TGTGCCAGCAGCTTGTCGACAGGAGCGAACACCGGGGAGCTGTTTTTT.

The chain uses TRBV13 and TRBJ2-7; no definite D call. V lost 3 bases and J 9 bases, leaving 9 bases between the germline ends. The CDR3 runs 11 residues. Germline lookup yields CDR1 PRHDT and CDR2 FYEKMQ (reference sequence). CDR3 sequence (DNA): TGTGCCAGCAGCTTGGTGAGTCGGCAGTACTTC. It is translated as CASSLVSRQYF.

This chain uses TRBV7-9 with TRBJ2-1; either TRBD1 or TRBD2 may fit D (5 bases each). Between the trimmed V and J ends, which lost 11 bases and 2 bases, there was a span of 19 bases. Germline assignment: CDR1 SEHNR and CDR2 FQNEAQ (reference sequence). The CDR3 has 15 amino acids. This CDR3 is CASNPEGPTYNEQFF. The CDR3 DNA reads TGTGCCTCCAACCCAGAGGGGCCAACCTACAATGAGCAGTTCTTC. The whole variable domain, remainder taken from reference TRBV7-9 and TRBJ2-1, is DTGVSQNPRHKITKRGQNVTFRCDPISEHNRLYWYRQTLGQGPEFLTYFQNEAQLEKSRLLSDRFSAERPKGSFSTLEIQRTEQGDSAMYLCASNPEGPTYNEQFFGPGTRLTVL.

This clonotype was observed many times. This chain joins TRBV7-7 and TRBJ2-2, with D unclear. This CDR3 comprises 15 residues. Germline V gives CDR1 SSHAT, CDR2 FNYEAQ (reference sequence). Trimming shortened V by 4 bases and J by 5 bases, and 14 bases separated the two germline ends. The CDR3 here is CASSSSRSNTGELFF. The CDR3, as DNA: TGTGCCAGCAGCTCCTCTCGGAGCAATACCGGGGAGCTGTTTTTT.

V gene TRBV10-3 combines with J gene TRBJ1-1, with 7 positions matching TRBD1. Germline CDR1 ENHRY, CDR2 SYGVKD. Trimming removed 7 bases from V and 6 bases from J; junction bases left unmatched: 11. CDR3 length: 14 amino acids. The CDR3 sequence is CAITDDRALSEAFF. CDR3 DNA: TGTGCCATCACCGATGACAGGGCACTCTCTGAAGCTTTCTTT.